This T cell receptor (beta chain) was identified in a study of blood T cells in healthy people across ages. Donor samples were obtained from healthy Caucasian individuals from Russia, aged roughly 6 to 95. In the case of this clonotype: The antigen remains unidentified.

Points from the study as a whole: Compared with aged donors, long-lived donors showed fewer expanded clones, suggesting selection. The unsorted PBMCs prevented any conclusive comparison of naive versus antigen-experienced cells.

A sample-barcoded 5' primer and a J-beta primer mix were used in a second PCR of roughly 6 to 11 cycles. Researchers report that each sample yielded at least 2.5 million CDR3-containing paired-end reads. MiXCR, run by TCRdb on the 5' RACE reads, gives a single entry per CDR3 protein. This sample has hundreds of thousands of distinct CDR3 sequences, with roughly three fifths found just once. J lost 4 bases, V lost 3 bases, and 12 bases had no gene match. The CDR3 runs 16 residues. The V call is TRBV12-3 or TRBV12-4, the J call TRBJ2-7; TRBD2 agrees at 7 bases. The sequence was obtained from a middle-aged man in good health. The material sequenced was blood. This CDR3 reads CASSFGTTRVRYEQYF. CDR3 in DNA: TGTGCCAGCAGTTTTGGGACTACGAGGGTTAGGTACGAGCAGTACTTC.